This T cell receptor (beta chain) was obtained from a study of T cells in Graves' hyperthyroidism and ophthalmopathy. The wider study: Before any treatment, at initial diagnosis, peripheral blood was collected.

The CDR3 has 13 residues. Unmatched junction bases numbered 5, after V lost 4 bases and J lost 7 bases. Germline V gene lookup returns CDR1 MGHRA and CDR2 YSYEKL. This clonotype was counted ten times or more. There were TCR beta CDR3 regions amplified from RNA transcripts. During a first-round RT-PCR of the TCR CDR3, the HTBI primer set was used. TCRdb analysed the multiplex PCR reads with MiXCR anew, one entry per CDR3 protein. The table shows about 360,000 distinct CDR3 sequences, with over 15% occurring only once. Patients aged 18 to 65 had newly diagnosed hyperthyroidism lasting under 2 months. The chain uses TRBV4-1 and TRBJ1-2; 8 bases match TRBD1. The sequenced material came from blood. The TCR sequence derives from a woman aged 18 to 35 with Graves' hyperthyroidism. The CDR3: CASSLTTGAGYTF. The CDR3 nucleotides read TGCGCCAGCAGCCTCACGACAGGGGCTGGCTACACCTTC.